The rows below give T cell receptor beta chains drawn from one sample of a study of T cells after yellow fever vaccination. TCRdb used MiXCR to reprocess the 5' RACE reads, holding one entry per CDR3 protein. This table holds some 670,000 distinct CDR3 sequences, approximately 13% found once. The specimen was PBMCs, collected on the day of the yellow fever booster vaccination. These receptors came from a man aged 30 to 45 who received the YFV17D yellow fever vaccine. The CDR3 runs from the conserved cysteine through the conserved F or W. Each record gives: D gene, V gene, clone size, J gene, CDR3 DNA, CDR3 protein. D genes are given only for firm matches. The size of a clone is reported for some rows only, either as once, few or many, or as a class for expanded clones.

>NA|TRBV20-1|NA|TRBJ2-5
TGCAGTGCTAGAGAGGCCGGGACGTCACAAGAGACCCAGTACTTC
CSAREAGTSQETQYF
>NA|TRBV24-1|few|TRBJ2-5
TGTGCCACCAGTGACCCAGGAGGAGGGACAAGTCAAGAGACCCAGTACTTC
CATSDPGGGTSQETQYF
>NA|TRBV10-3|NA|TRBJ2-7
TGTGCCATCAGTGCACAGGGTGGGTACGAGCAGTACTTC
CAISAQGGYEQYF
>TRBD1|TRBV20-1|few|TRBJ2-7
TGCAGTGCTAGAGAGGGGACAGACAACTACGAGCAGTACTTC
CSAREGTDNYEQYF
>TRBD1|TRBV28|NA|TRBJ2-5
TGTGCCAGCAGTTACGGGACAGGGGGCTATGAGACCCAGTACTTC
CASSYGTGGYETQYF
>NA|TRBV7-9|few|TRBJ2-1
TGTGCCAGCAGCCCCCCGTCCGGGGATGCCTACAATGAGCAGTTCTTC
CASSPPSGDAYNEQFF
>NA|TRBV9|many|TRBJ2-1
TGTGCCAGCAGCGTTAGTGATAGCTCCTACAATGAGCAGTTCTTC
CASSVSDSSYNEQFF
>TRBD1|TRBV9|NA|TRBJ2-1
TGTGCCAGCAGCGTAGGGGGGACAGGGGTCAATGAGCAGTTCTTC
CASSVGGTGVNEQFF
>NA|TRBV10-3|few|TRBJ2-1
TGTGCCACCGGCAGCTCGGATAGCTCCTACAATGAGCAGTTCTTC
CATGSSDSSYNEQFF
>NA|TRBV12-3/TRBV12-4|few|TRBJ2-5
TGTGCCAGCAGTCTATACAGGGACCTTCAAGAGACCCAGTACTTC
CASSLYRDLQETQYF
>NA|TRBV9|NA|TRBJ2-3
TGTGCCAGCAGCGTGGCCAGCACAGATACGCAGTATTTT
CASSVASTDTQYF
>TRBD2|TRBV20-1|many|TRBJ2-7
TGCAGTGCTAGCGGGACTAGCGGGCTCTACGAGCAGTACTTC
CSASGTSGLYEQYF
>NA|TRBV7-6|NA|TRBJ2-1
TGTGCCAGCAGCCCCGGACAGAGGTCTTCCTACAATGAGCAGTTCTTC
CASSPGQRSSYNEQFF
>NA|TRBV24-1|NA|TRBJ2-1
TGTGCCACCAGTGACGACCCCCTCCCGTACAATGAGCAGTTCTTC
CATSDDPLPYNEQFF
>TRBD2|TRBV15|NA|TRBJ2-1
TGTGCCACCAGCAGAGGTATCGGGACTAGCGGAAACAATGAGCAGTTCTTC
CATSRGIGTSGNNEQFF
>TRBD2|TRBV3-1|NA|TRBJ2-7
TGTGCCAGCAGCCAAATTCCTAGCGGGAGGCACGAGCAGTACTTC
CASSQIPSGRHEQYF
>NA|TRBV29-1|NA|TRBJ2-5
TGCAGCGTTGAAGATAAGCGAAGGGGAGAAGAGACCCAGTACTTC
CSVEDKRRGEETQYF
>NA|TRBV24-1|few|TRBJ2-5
TGTGCCACCAGTGACACGGGGCAGTCGGAGACCCAGTACTTC
CATSDTGQSETQYF
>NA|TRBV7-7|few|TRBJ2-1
TGTGCCAGCAGCTTCTCCGGTCTGAATAACACTGGCAATGAGCAGTTCTTC
CASSFSGLNNTGNEQFF
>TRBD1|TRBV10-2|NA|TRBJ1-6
TGCGCCAGCAGTGAGTCAACAGGGGGTAGGAATTCACCCCTCCACTTT
CASSESTGGRNSPLHF
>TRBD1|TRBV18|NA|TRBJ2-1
TGTGCCAGCTCACAGGGGGCGCTTTACAATGAGCAGTTCTTC
CASSQGALYNEQFF
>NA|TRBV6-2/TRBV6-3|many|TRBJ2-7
TGTGCCACTGTAAGTGGGTCGGGGAGAATCAACGAGCAGTACTTC
CATVSGSGRINEQYF
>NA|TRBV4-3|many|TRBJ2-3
TGCGCCAGCAGCCAAGAGGACAGATTCACAGATACGCAGTATTTT
CASSQEDRFTDTQYF
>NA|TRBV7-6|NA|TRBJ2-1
TGTGCCAGCAGCAAATACCACAGGAATGAGCAGTTCTTC
CASSKYHRNEQFF
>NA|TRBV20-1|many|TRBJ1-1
TGCAGTGCTGTCAGGAACACTGAAGCTTTCTTT
CSAVRNTEAFF
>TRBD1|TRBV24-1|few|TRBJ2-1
TGTGCCACCAGCGCTGGGGGGACAGGGCGGAATGAGCAGTTCTTC
CATSAGGTGRNEQFF